The rows below give T cell receptor beta chains drawn from one sample of a study of T cell repertoires in cytomegalovirus infection. TCRdb processed the reads anew with MiXCR; each CDR3 protein has one entry. The data contain about 250,000 distinct CDR3 sequences, 6.5% of them singletons. Sequences were obtained from PBMCs. The receptors originated from a human donor in good health (CMV status not recorded). Some clones in this sample may be carry-over from other donors' samples. Each CDR3 is given with its conserved first and last residue. The order of the fields is clone size, D gene, J gene, V gene, CDR3 DNA, CDR3 protein. A D gene is named only where the DNA matches it firmly. Not every row has a clone size; where given, it reads once, few, many or a size class.

abundance: many; d_gene: NA; j_gene: TRBJ2-5; v_gene: TRBV7-2; CDR3nt: TGTGCCAGCAGCTTACATGGGCGGGGCCAAGAGACCCAGTACTTC; CDR3aa: CASSLHGRGQETQYF
abundance: NA; d_gene: TRBD2; j_gene: TRBJ2-5; v_gene: TRBV5-5; CDR3nt: TGTGCCAGCAGACGCCCGGGGCGGGGGGGCCGGGAGACCCAGTACTTC; CDR3aa: CASRRPGRGGRETQYF
abundance: many; d_gene: NA; j_gene: TRBJ1-1; v_gene: TRBV4-2; CDR3nt: TGTGCCAGCAGCCAAGACTTTCGGAGAGGTCTCGGTTACACTGAAGCTTTCTTT; CDR3aa: CASSQDFRRGLGYTEAFF
abundance: few; d_gene: TRBD2; j_gene: TRBJ2-5; v_gene: TRBV20-1; CDR3nt: TGCAGTGCTAGCCGTACTAGCGGGACCCAAGAGACCCAGTACTTC; CDR3aa: CSASRTSGTQETQYF
abundance: many; d_gene: TRBD2; j_gene: TRBJ2-1; v_gene: TRBV19; CDR3nt: TGTGCCAGTAGTACTTTCGGGGGGTCAAGGGGAGAGCAGTTCTTC; CDR3aa: CASSTFGGSRGEQFF
abundance: many; d_gene: TRBD1; j_gene: TRBJ2-1; v_gene: TRBV7-9; CDR3nt: TGTGCCAGCACGTTACTAGTGGGACAGGGTTACAATGAGCAGTTCTTC; CDR3aa: CASTLLVGQGYNEQFF
abundance: many; d_gene: NA; j_gene: TRBJ2-2; v_gene: TRBV29-1; CDR3nt: TGCAGCGTTGAAGATCGGAGGACGGGAACCGGGGAGCTGTTTTTT; CDR3aa: CSVEDRRTGTGELFF
abundance: many; d_gene: NA; j_gene: TRBJ1-1; v_gene: TRBV6-5; CDR3nt: TGTGCCAGCAGTTACGGGGTCGGACCTAATGAAGCTTTCTTT; CDR3aa: CASSYGVGPNEAFF
abundance: many; d_gene: NA; j_gene: TRBJ2-2; v_gene: TRBV10-3; CDR3nt: TGTGCCATCAGCCAAGACAGGAACACCGGGGAGCTGTTTTTT; CDR3aa: CAISQDRNTGELFF
abundance: many; d_gene: NA; j_gene: TRBJ1-5; v_gene: TRBV20-1; CDR3nt: TGCAGTGCCACCTTAGGGGGGGCGAGTCAGCCCCAGCATTTT; CDR3aa: CSATLGGASQPQHF
abundance: many; d_gene: NA; j_gene: TRBJ2-1; v_gene: TRBV5-1; CDR3nt: TGCGCCAGCAGCTTACTGGGGGGCAATGAGCAGTTCTTC; CDR3aa: CASSLLGGNEQFF
abundance: NA; d_gene: NA; j_gene: TRBJ1-1; v_gene: TRBV29-1; CDR3nt: TGCAGCGTTGAAGATCGGGGGATTGGCCAGGCTTTCTTT; CDR3aa: CSVEDRGIGQAFF
abundance: NA; d_gene: NA; j_gene: TRBJ1-5; v_gene: TRBV6-2/TRBV6-3; CDR3nt: TGTGCCAGCAGTTACATGGGGGCGTATCAGCCCCAGCATTTT; CDR3aa: CASSYMGAYQPQHF
abundance: many; d_gene: NA; j_gene: TRBJ2-1; v_gene: TRBV7-2; CDR3nt: TGTGCCAGCAGCCAGCCCAGGATCGCTTACAATGAGCAGTTCTTC; CDR3aa: CASSQPRIAYNEQFF
abundance: many; d_gene: NA; j_gene: TRBJ2-3; v_gene: TRBV4-1; CDR3nt: TGCGCCAGCAGCCACGCGCGGCAGCACTCCACAGATACGCAGTATTTT; CDR3aa: CASSHARQHSTDTQYF
abundance: NA; d_gene: NA; j_gene: TRBJ2-5; v_gene: TRBV29-1; CDR3nt: TGCAGCGTTAGGGACTCCGAAGAGACCCAGTACTTC; CDR3aa: CSVRDSEETQYF
abundance: many; d_gene: TRBD1; j_gene: TRBJ2-5; v_gene: TRBV5-4; CDR3nt: TGTGCCAGCAGCTTAAAGAGAGGACAGGGGGGAGAGACCCAGTACTTC; CDR3aa: CASSLKRGQGGETQYF
abundance: many; d_gene: NA; j_gene: TRBJ2-1; v_gene: TRBV19; CDR3nt: TGTGCCAGTAGTACCGGGGGCCCCTACAATGAGCAGTTCTTC; CDR3aa: CASSTGGPYNEQFF
abundance: many; d_gene: NA; j_gene: TRBJ2-1; v_gene: TRBV28; CDR3nt: TGTGCCAGCAGTTCGCCTGGCAATGAGCAGTTCTTC; CDR3aa: CASSSPGNEQFF
abundance: many; d_gene: TRBD1; j_gene: TRBJ1-2; v_gene: TRBV7-9; CDR3nt: TGTGCCAGCAGCACCCCGGGACAGACTAACTATGGCTACACCTTC; CDR3aa: CASSTPGQTNYGYTF
abundance: many; d_gene: TRBD1; j_gene: TRBJ2-2; v_gene: TRBV6-2/TRBV6-3; CDR3nt: TGTGCCAGCAGTTACCGGGACAGGGACACCGGGGAGCTGTTTTTT; CDR3aa: CASSYRDRDTGELFF
abundance: NA; d_gene: NA; j_gene: TRBJ2-1; v_gene: TRBV5-1; CDR3nt: TGCGCCGGCAGCTTGGACGGGACCTCCAACAATGAGCAGTTCTTC; CDR3aa: CAGSLDGTSNNEQFF
abundance: many; d_gene: TRBD1; j_gene: TRBJ2-2; v_gene: TRBV6-1; CDR3nt: TGTGCCAGTCAACAGGGGTCAACCGGGGAGCTGTTTTTT; CDR3aa: CASQQGSTGELFF
abundance: many; d_gene: NA; j_gene: TRBJ1-1; v_gene: TRBV20-1; CDR3nt: TGCAGTGCAACAATCTTGAACACTGAAGCTTTCTTT; CDR3aa: CSATILNTEAFF
abundance: few; d_gene: TRBD2; j_gene: TRBJ2-1; v_gene: TRBV12-3/TRBV12-4; CDR3nt: TGTGCCAGCAGTTTCTGGTTGAGCGGACTAGCGGGGTCCCGGGCCTATGAGCAGTTCTTC; CDR3aa: CASSFWLSGLAGSRAYEQFF
abundance: many; d_gene: NA; j_gene: TRBJ1-2; v_gene: TRBV20-1; CDR3nt: TGCAGTGCTTCGGCCGTCGACTATGGCTACACCTTC; CDR3aa: CSASAVDYGYTF
abundance: few; d_gene: TRBD1; j_gene: TRBJ1-4; v_gene: TRBV27; CDR3nt: TGTGCCAGCAGTTTGGGACAGACGTACGAAAAACTGTTTTTT; CDR3aa: CASSLGQTYEKLFF
abundance: many; d_gene: NA; j_gene: TRBJ1-1; v_gene: TRBV7-6; CDR3nt: TGTGCCAGCAGCTCCCACCGGACGGATCGGAACACTGAAGCTTTCTTT; CDR3aa: CASSSHRTDRNTEAFF
abundance: few; d_gene: TRBD2; j_gene: TRBJ2-3; v_gene: TRBV19; CDR3nt: TGTGCCAGTAGTTTACGGGAGGGGGATACGCAGTATTTT; CDR3aa: CASSLREGDTQYF
abundance: many; d_gene: NA; j_gene: TRBJ2-2; v_gene: TRBV15; CDR3nt: TGTGCCACCAGCAGAGTCCGCGCCTCGAACACCGGGGAGCTGTTTTTT; CDR3aa: CATSRVRASNTGELFF
abundance: many; d_gene: TRBD1; j_gene: TRBJ1-1; v_gene: TRBV7-9; CDR3nt: TGTGCCAGCAGCTTAGGGACAGGGGTGACTGAAGCTTTCTTT; CDR3aa: CASSLGTGVTEAFF
abundance: many; d_gene: TRBD1; j_gene: TRBJ2-1; v_gene: TRBV6-2/TRBV6-3; CDR3nt: TGTGCCAGCAGTTGGGGGTCACCGGGACAGGTTTTGTACAATGAGCAGTTCTTC; CDR3aa: CASSWGSPGQVLYNEQFF